The 7 T cell receptor beta chains below were found in one sample sequenced in a study of early T cells in non-severe SARS-CoV-2 infection. TCRdb passed the 5' RACE reads through MiXCR, listing each CDR3 protein once. Altogether about 64,000 distinct CDR3 sequences are present, roughly 9% being singletons, with the ten largest covering over 10%. The material sequenced was whole blood, taken at baseline. These receptors all stem from an adult who was a healthcare worker with PCR-confirmed SARS-CoV-2 infection or an uninfected control (not recorded which).

At least ten counts were recorded for this clonotype. The rearrangement links TRBV11-2 to TRBJ2-1; TRBD1 matches at 9 bases. The CDR3 length is 13 residues. The germline V gene has CDR1 SGHAT and CDR2 FQNNGV. Trimming took 5 bases from V and 8 from J; bases not matched to a gene: 4. The CDR3 sequence is CASSRDREDEQFF. CDR3 in DNA: TGTGCCAGCAGCAGGGACAGGGAGGATGAGCAGTTCTTC.

Note on this clonotype: A clone one base away is much larger, so this may be a read error. The rearrangement links TRBV5-1 to TRBJ1-2, with 9 bases matching TRBD1. Trimming took 4 bases from V and 10 from J; bases not matched to a gene: 8. CDR1 SGHRS and CDR2 YFSETQ come from the germline V gene. The CDR3 totals 13 residues. This CDR3 is CASSQGTGTDYTF. CDR3 sequence (DNA): TGCGCCAGCAGCCAGGGGACAGGGACCGACTACACCTTC.

Only a few counts were recorded for this clonotype. This sequence joins TRBV3-1 and TRBJ2-2; TRBD2 matches 7 bases. Germline V gene sequence: CDR1 LGHDT, CDR2 YNNKEL (reference sequence). This CDR3 spans 13 amino acids. Trimming at V came to 2 bases and at J to 6 bases, leaving 0 bases not matched to a gene. CDR3 protein: CASSQLAAGELFF. CDR3 nucleotide sequence: TGTGCCAGCAGCCAACTAGCGGCCGGGGAGCTGTTTTTT.

A note on this clonotype: The germline gene is not matched at one end of the junction; a read error may be the cause. J is TRBJ2-1 and V is TRBV3-1, with 10 bases lining up with TRBD1. Germline CDR1 reads LGHDT; CDR2 reads YNNKEL (reference sequence). This CDR3 contains 14 residues. The DNA for the CDR3 is TGTGCCAGCAGTCCAGACAGGGGGCAGAATGATCAGTTCTTC. This gives the protein CASSPDRGQNDQFF.

The chain uses TRBV7-8 and TRBJ2-6, with 12 bases aligning to TRBD1. V lost 1 base and J lost 3; bases outside the gene matches: 4. This CDR3 region has 18 residues. Germline assignment: CDR1 SGHVS and CDR2 FQNEAQ. CDR3: CASSLEGQGAHGANVLTF. The CDR3 DNA follows: TGTGCCAGCAGCTTAGAGGGACAGGGGGCGCATGGGGCCAACGTCCTGACTTTC.

The chain employs TRBV27 and TRBJ1-1, with D possibly TRBD1 on 5 matching bases. V lost 5 bases, J lost 5 bases, and 12 bases lay in between. The CDR3 consists of 13 residues. From germline, CDR1 is MNHEY and CDR2 SMNVEV (reference sequence). The CDR3 region has the DNA TGTGCCAGCAGTGGGACCTTCCGGACTGAAGCTTTCTTT. This codes for CASSGTFRTEAFF.

In its sample, this clonotype was seen many times. The chain has TRBV6-5 and TRBJ2-3; TRBD2 matches 14 bases. V was pared by 6 bases and J by 5 bases, with 4 bases of the junction left unmatched. CDR1 and CDR2 (germline): MNHEY, SVGAGI. The CDR3 is made up of 15 amino acids. This CDR3 reads CASRQTSGRVDTQYF. In nucleotides, the CDR3 is TGTGCCAGCAGGCAGACTAGCGGGAGGGTAGATACGCAGTATTTT.